These 29 T cell receptor beta chains were all obtained from the same sample, sequenced in a study of T cell changes during pregnancy in multiple sclerosis. Here immunoSEQ multiplex PCR was the method, and the copy in TCRdb shows in-frame clones only, minus some. The repertoire holds about 46,000 clones, with around 93% as singletons. Sequenced material: CD8+ T cells from peripheral blood mononuclear cells, taken in the first trimester of pregnancy. The receptors here all came from a female donor with multiple sclerosis, enrolled in a pregnancy study.

The chain couples TRBV6-6 to TRBJ2-3, with a weak D call TRBD1 (6 bases). The V end lost 2 bases, the J end lost 2 bases, and 11 bases lay between the germline ends. CDR1 is MNHNY, CDR2 SVGAGI, per germline (reference sequence). The CDR3 runs 15 residues. CDR3 nucleotide sequence: TGTGCCAGCAGTTACGATTACAGGGCCACAGATACGCAGTATTTT. Translated, it gives CASSYDYRATDTQYF.

The chain carries TRBV4-1 and TRBJ1-1, with 9 bases fitting TRBD1. Trimming cost V 3 bases and J 5 bases; bases outside gene matches: 7. The germline CDR1 and CDR2 sequences are MGHRA and YSYEKL. CDR3 length equals 15 residues. This CDR3 reads CASSQSGTGWTEAFF. The CDR3 DNA sequence: TGCGCCAGCAGCCAGTCCGGGACAGGGTGGACTGAAGCTTTCTTT.

This clone was observed a handful of times. The chain employs TRBV27 and TRBJ1-2; D remains ambiguous. The CDR3 consists of 15 residues. Per the germline V gene, CDR1 is MNHEY and CDR2 is SMNVEV (reference sequence). The V end lost 2 bases, the J end lost 8 bases, and 18 bases lay between the germline ends. CDR3 amino acids: CASSLVPTRMWGYTF. DNA for the CDR3: TGTGCCAGCAGTTTAGTTCCGACCAGGATGTGGGGCTACACCTTC.

The V call is TRBV19, the J call TRBJ1-5; D not certain. The germline V gene encodes CDR1 LNHDA and CDR2 SQIVND (reference sequence). This CDR3 has 15 amino acids. Trimming took 7 bases from V and 2 from J, leaving 15 bases between them. CDR3 bases: TGTGCCAGTACCCCATCCTTTCAGGGCAATCAGCCCCAGCATTTT. Amino acid sequence: CASTPSFQGNQPQHF.

The chain recombines TRBV27 with TRBJ2-7, with 11 bases fitting TRBD1. With 6 bases clipped from V and 3 bases from J, the junction kept 7 bases outside the gene matches. CDR1 is MNHEY, CDR2 SMNVEV, per germline (reference sequence). This CDR3 has 15 residues. The CDR3 coding sequence is TGTGCCAGCAGGGGCCCCGGGACAGGGGGCTACGAGCAGTACTTC. As protein: CASRGPGTGGYEQYF.

CDR3 amino acids: CASSDNGRDQPQHF. CDR3 nucleotide sequence: TGTGCCAGCAGCGATAACGGCAGGGATCAGCCCCAGCATTTT. This chain uses TRBV7-9 with TRBJ1-5; a possible D gene is TRBD1 (5 bases). The CDR3 covers 14 residues. Germline V lookup: CDR1 SEHNR, CDR2 FQNEAQ (reference sequence). V was shortened by 5 bases and J by 5 bases, with 13 bases between the two germline ends.

This sequence joins TRBV7-9 and TRBJ2-1, with D possibly being TRBD2 (5 bases). V lost 5 bases, J lost 6 bases, and 8 bases lay in between. Germline V gives CDR1 SEHNR, CDR2 FQNEAQ (reference sequence). The CDR3 has 12 amino acids. This chain's CDR3 is CASSGEINEQFF. Written as DNA, the CDR3 is TGTGCCAGCAGCGGGGAGATCAATGAGCAGTTCTTC.

This rearrangement joins TRBV11-1 to TRBJ1-1; D gene ambiguous. The CDR3 is 14 residues long. Trimming took off 1 base at V and 2 bases at J, with 8 bases between the two ends. Germline lookup yields CDR1 SGHAT and CDR2 FQDESV (reference sequence). This chain's CDR3 is CASSLERLNTEAFF. Written as DNA, the CDR3 is TGTGCCAGCAGCTTAGAGAGATTAAACACTGAAGCTTTCTTT. Combining the CDR3 with reference TRBV11-1 and TRBJ1-1 gives the whole variable domain EAEVAQSPRYKITEKSQAVAFWCDPISGHATLYWYRQILGQGPELLVQFQDESVVDDSQLPKDRFSAERLKGVDSTLKIQPAELGDSAMYLCASSLERLNTEAFFGQGTRLTVV.

The chain is built from TRBV10-3 and TRBJ2-1, with TRBD1 matching over 8 bases. Germline V gene sequence: CDR1 ENHRY, CDR2 SYGVKD. There are 16 residues in the CDR3. Germline trimming cut 2 bases from V and 5 bases from J; bases unmatched to any gene: 8. Here the CDR3 reads CAISEGLTGAHNEQFF. CDR3 sequence (DNA): TGTGCCATCAGTGAGGGGCTGACAGGGGCCCACAATGAGCAGTTCTTC.

V usage is TRBV9 and J usage is TRBJ2-3, with D tentatively TRBD1 (5 bases). The germline V gene has CDR1 SGDLS and CDR2 YYNGEE. The V end was cut by 4 bases, the J end by 2 bases, with 29 bases between. This CDR3 has 20 residues. The CDR3 reads CASSPRPQDFLVMNTDTQYF. CDR3 nucleotides: TGTGCCAGCAGCCCTAGGCCACAGGATTTTTTAGTGATGAACACAGATACGCAGTATTTT.

The J gene is TRBJ2-2, the V gene TRBV4-3, with D possibly being TRBD1 (6 bases). The CDR3 loop spans 17 amino acids. Germline loops: CDR1 LGHNA, CDR2 YSLEER. V was shortened by 2 bases and J by 3 bases, with 16 bases between the two germline ends. CDR3 protein: CASSQSPRDTYTGELFF. The DNA for the CDR3 is TGCGCCAGCAGCCAAAGCCCTCGGGACACCTACACCGGGGAGCTGTTTTTT.

This clone was observed a single time. This sequence joins TRBV27 and TRBJ2-5; D is unclear. The CDR3 covers 14 residues. V lost 6 bases and J 5 bases, leaving 16 bases between the germline ends. Germline values: CDR1 MNHEY, CDR2 SMNVEV (reference sequence). The CDR3 sequence: CASSPQLGFETQYF. CDR3 bases: TGTGCCAGCAGCCCCCAGCTAGGATTTGAGACCCAGTACTTC.

The gene calls are TRBV2 and TRBJ2-2; 11 bases line up with TRBD2. The CDR3 is 17 amino acids. J lost 2 bases, V lost 7 bases, and 9 bases had no gene match. The germline V gene encodes CDR1 SNHLY and CDR2 FYNNEI. The CDR3 bases are TGTGCCAGCATGGGTAGCGGGGGGGGAGCTAACACCGGGGAGCTGTTTTTT. Translation gives CASMGSGGGANTGELFF.

The chain recombines TRBV28 with TRBJ1-5; D is perhaps TRBD1 (5 bases). Germline-derived CDR1 and CDR2 are MDHEN and SYDVKM. The CDR3 is made up of 15 amino acids. V dropped 6 bases and J dropped 0 bases, with 12 bases sitting between them. Here the CDR3 reads CASRRDQRSNQPQHF. The CDR3 DNA is TGTGCCAGCAGGCGGGACCAACGTAGCAATCAGCCCCAGCATTTT.

The gene calls are TRBV5-4 and TRBJ2-2, with 10 nucleotides matching TRBD1. CDR3 length equals 15 residues. The germline gives CDR1 SGHNT, CDR2 YYREEE (reference sequence). V dropped 4 bases and J dropped 6; count of bases not matched to a gene: 6. The CDR3 loop is CASSNPGQGSGELFF. CDR3 nucleotide sequence: TGTGCCAGCAGCAACCCGGGACAGGGGTCCGGGGAGCTGTTTTTT.

The chain carries TRBV29-1 and TRBJ2-5, with TRBD2 matching over 10 bases. The CDR3 is 12 amino acids. Trimming removed 6 bases from V and 4 bases from J; junction bases left unmatched: 2. Per the germline V gene, CDR1 is SQVTM and CDR2 is ANQGSEA. CDR3 sequence reads: CSVSGGGETQYF. DNA of the CDR3: TGCAGCGTGAGCGGGGGGGGAGAGACCCAGTACTTC.

The chain uses TRBV4-2 and TRBJ2-1, with D possibly TRBD2 on 5 matching bases. Germline-derived CDR1 and CDR2 are LGHNA and YNFKEQ. The CDR3 runs 13 residues. V lost 4 bases to trimming and J lost 7 bases, with 11 bases between them. CDR3 residues: CASSPFRGNEQFF. The CDR3 DNA reads as TGTGCCAGCAGCCCCTTTCGGGGTAATGAGCAGTTCTTC.

The chain couples TRBV6-1 to TRBJ1-2; TRBD1 might be the D (5 bases). The germline V and J ends were trimmed by 0 bases and 2 bases, with 22 bases remaining between them. Germline values: CDR1 MNHNS, CDR2 SASEGT. CDR3 length: 19 residues. CDR3 sequence (DNA): TGTGCCAGCAGTGAAGCTATGGGAGGGGTCTCGGGTCTCAACTATGGCTACACCTTC. It codes for CASSEAMGGVSGLNYGYTF.

V usage is TRBV27 and J usage is TRBJ1-2; 7 bases match TRBD1. The CDR3 is 15 amino acids. The germline CDR1 and CDR2 sequences are MNHEY and SMNVEV (reference sequence). The V gene end was trimmed by 5 bases and the J gene end by 4 bases; junction bases not matched to a gene: 10. DNA for the CDR3: TGTGCCAGCAGTACAACCGGGACAGTCGTCTATGGCTACACCTTC. As protein: CASSTTGTVVYGYTF.

This clone showed up just once. The chain joins TRBV4-2 to TRBJ2-2; 11 bases are a match to TRBD2. Germline CDR1 LGHNA, CDR2 YNFKEQ. The CDR3 has 16 residues. Trimming took 0 bases from V and 6 from J; bases not matched to a gene: 3. CDR3 nucleotides: TGTGCCAGCAGCCAAGATCCTAGCGGGGGGTCCGGGGAGCTGTTTTTT. Its translation is CASSQDPSGGSGELFF.

J is TRBJ1-6 and V is TRBV18, with 7 nucleotides matching TRBD1. Germline CDR1 is KGHSH and CDR2 is LQKENI. Germline trimming cut 4 bases from V and 9 bases from J; bases unmatched to any gene: 12. There are 16 residues in the CDR3. CDR3 amino acids: CASSRERQGMISPLHF. Written as DNA, the CDR3 is TGTGCCAGCTCACGGGAAAGACAGGGTATGATTTCACCCCTCCACTTT.

The chain combines TRBV5-1 with TRBJ2-1, with a possible D match to TRBD1 (5 bases). Trimming pared 0 bases from V and 5 bases from J, leaving 9 bases between. This CDR3 spans 14 amino acids. CDR1 SGHRS and CDR2 YFSETQ come from the germline V gene. The CDR3 protein is CASSLAQGNNEQFF. In DNA form, the CDR3 reads TGCGCCAGCAGCTTGGCCCAGGGAAACAATGAGCAGTTCTTC. The full variable domain, its missing parts supplied by reference TRBV5-1 and TRBJ2-1, is KAGVTQTPRYLIKTRGQQVTLSCSPISGHRSVSWYQQTPGQGLQFLFEYFSETQRNKGNFPGRFSGRQFSNSRSEMNVSTLELGDSALYLCASSLAQGNNEQFFGPGTRLTVL.

Worth noting for this clone: Within the sample, other DNA sequences also encode this same CDR3. The chain links TRBV6-5 to TRBJ1-4, with a possible D match to TRBD1 (6 bases). The CDR3 is 15 residues long. Germline V gene data show CDR1 as MNHEY and CDR2 as SVGAGI. V was trimmed by 6 bases and J by 4 bases, leaving 15 bases between them. For the CDR3, the DNA is TGTGCCAGCAGGCTACGAGACAGGCGTAATGAAAAACTGTTTTTT. Residues: CASRLRDRRNEKLFF.

The chain joins TRBV30 to TRBJ2-3; D is possibly TRBD1 (8 bases). Trimming removed 5 bases at V and 4 bases at J, with 22 bases between. This CDR3 has 16 residues. Per germline, CDR1 GTSNPN and CDR2 SVGIG (reference sequence). The CDR3 reads CAWDGARTGRADTQYF. The CDR3 region has the DNA TGTGCCTGGGATGGGGCCCGGACAGGGAGGGCAGATACGCAGTATTTT.

The genes are TRBV27 and TRBJ2-7, with TRBD1 as a possible D gene (5 bases). Trimming took off 5 bases at V and 4 bases at J, with 12 bases between the two ends. Germline CDR1 MNHEY, CDR2 SMNVEV (reference sequence). CDR3 length: 13 amino acids. CDR3 in amino acids: CASSATVRYEQYF. The CDR3 DNA reads TGTGCCAGCAGTGCGACAGTCAGATACGAGCAGTACTTC.

The V and J genes are TRBV9 and TRBJ2-1, with a weak D call TRBD2 (5 bases). CDR3 length equals 14 residues. CDR1 is SGDLS, CDR2 YYNGEE, per germline. Trimming shortened V by 4 bases and J by 8 bases, and 16 bases separated the two germline ends. This CDR3 reads CASSPIAAGDEQFF. The CDR3 region has the DNA TGTGCCAGCAGCCCCATAGCAGCCGGGGATGAGCAGTTCTTC.

The J gene is TRBJ1-4, the V gene TRBV21-1; the table's TRBD1 call for D was not verified on the DNA. TRBV21-1 is a pseudogene locus. This CDR3 has 15 residues. CDR3 nucleotide sequence: TGTGCCAGCAGTAGCGGACAGGGGGCACGTGAAAAACTGTTTTTT. Protein sequence: CASSSGQGAREKLFF.

V usage is TRBV4-3 and J usage is TRBJ2-7, with 8 bases fitting TRBD1. This CDR3 is built from 17 residues. Trimming took 1 base from V and 5 from J; bases not matched to a gene: 13. Germline V CDR1 and CDR2: LGHNA, YSLEER. The CDR3 DNA reads TGCGCCAGCAGCCAAGCTGCCCCGGGACAGGTAGCGCACGAGCAGTACTTC. Its protein is CASSQAAPGQVAHEQYF.

The V call is TRBV7-3, the J call TRBJ2-2; D unresolved. This CDR3 is built from 13 residues. The germline V gene has CDR1 SGHTA and CDR2 FQGTGA. V lost 5 bases and J 2 bases, leaving 6 bases between the germline ends. CDR3 amino acids: CASSPSNTGELFF. As DNA, the CDR3 is TGTGCCAGCAGCCCATCAAACACCGGGGAGCTGTTTTTT.